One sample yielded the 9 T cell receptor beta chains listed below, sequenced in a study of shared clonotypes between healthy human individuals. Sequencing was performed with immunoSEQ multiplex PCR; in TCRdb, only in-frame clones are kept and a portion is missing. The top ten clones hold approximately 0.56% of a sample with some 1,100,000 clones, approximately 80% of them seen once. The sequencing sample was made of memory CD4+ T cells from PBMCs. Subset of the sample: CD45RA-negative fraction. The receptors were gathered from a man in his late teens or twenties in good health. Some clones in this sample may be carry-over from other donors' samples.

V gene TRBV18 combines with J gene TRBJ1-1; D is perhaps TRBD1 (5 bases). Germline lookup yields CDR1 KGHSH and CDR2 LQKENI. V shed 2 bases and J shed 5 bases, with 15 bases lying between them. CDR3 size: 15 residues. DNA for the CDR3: TGTGCCAGCTCACCAACTGCAGGGCGCCTTACTGAAGCTTTCTTT. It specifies CASSPTAGRLTEAFF.

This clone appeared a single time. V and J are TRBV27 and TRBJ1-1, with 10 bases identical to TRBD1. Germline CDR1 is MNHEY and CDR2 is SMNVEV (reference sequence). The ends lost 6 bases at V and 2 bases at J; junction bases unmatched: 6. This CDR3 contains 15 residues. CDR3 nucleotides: TGTGCCAGCAGCCGGGGGACAGGGGTTAACACTGAAGCTTTCTTT. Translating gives CASSRGTGVNTEAFF.

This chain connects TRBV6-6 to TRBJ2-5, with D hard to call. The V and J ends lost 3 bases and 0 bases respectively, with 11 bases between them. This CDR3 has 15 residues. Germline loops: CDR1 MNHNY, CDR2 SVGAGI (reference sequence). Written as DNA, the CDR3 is TGTGCCAGCAGTTATGGGCGGCGGTACCAAGAGACCCAGTACTTC. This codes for CASSYGRRYQETQYF.

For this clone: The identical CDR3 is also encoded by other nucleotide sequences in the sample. The DNA for the CDR3 is TGTGCCAGCAGTTCGCCGTCCTATGGCTACACCTTC. It translates to CASSSPSYGYTF. The chain is built from TRBV28 and TRBJ1-2; D is unresolved. This CDR3 spans 12 amino acids. CDR1 is MDHEN and CDR2 is SYDVKM in the germline V gene. Trimming stripped 4 bases from V and 4 bases from J, with 7 bases between.

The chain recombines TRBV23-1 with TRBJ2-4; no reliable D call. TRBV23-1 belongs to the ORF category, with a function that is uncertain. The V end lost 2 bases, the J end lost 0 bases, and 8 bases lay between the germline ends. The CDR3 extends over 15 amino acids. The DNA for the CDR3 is TGCGCCAGCAGTCAAGGAAGACTAGCCAAAAACATTCAGTACTTC. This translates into CASSQGRLAKNIQYF.

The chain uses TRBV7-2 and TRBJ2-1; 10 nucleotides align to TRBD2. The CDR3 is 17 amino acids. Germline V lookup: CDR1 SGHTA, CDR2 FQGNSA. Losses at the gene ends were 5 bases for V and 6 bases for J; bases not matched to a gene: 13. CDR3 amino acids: CASSLDRGLARINEQFF. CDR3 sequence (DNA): TGTGCCAGCAGCCTAGACCGGGGACTAGCGCGAATCAATGAGCAGTTCTTC.

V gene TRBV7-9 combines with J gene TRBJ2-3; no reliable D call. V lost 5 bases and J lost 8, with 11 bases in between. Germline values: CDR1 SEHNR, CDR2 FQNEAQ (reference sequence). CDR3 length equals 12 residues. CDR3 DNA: TGTGCCAGCAGCCGTTTGGAAGCTACGCAGTATTTT. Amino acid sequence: CASSRLEATQYF.

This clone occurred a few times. The CDR3 is CASGLMAGDNTGELFF. The CDR3 DNA reads as TGTGCTAGTGGTTTGATGGCGGGAGACAACACCGGGGAGCTGTTTTTT. The rearrangement links TRBV12-5 to TRBJ2-2; TRBD2 agrees at 7 bases. V lost 2 bases, J lost 2 bases, and 5 bases stayed unmatched. Germline lookup yields CDR1 LGHNT and CDR2 FRNRAP. The length of the CDR3 is 16 residues. The full variable domain, its missing parts supplied by reference TRBV12-5 and TRBJ2-2, is DARVTQTPRHKVTEMGQEVTMRCQPILGHNTVFWYRQTMMQGLELLAYFRNRAPLDDSGMPKDRFSAEMPDATLATLKIQPSEPRDSAVYFCASGLMAGDNTGELFFGEGSRLTVL.

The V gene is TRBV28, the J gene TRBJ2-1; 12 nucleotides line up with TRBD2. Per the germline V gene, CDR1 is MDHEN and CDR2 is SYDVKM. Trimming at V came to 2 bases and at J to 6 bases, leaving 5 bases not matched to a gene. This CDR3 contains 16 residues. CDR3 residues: CASSLGLAGGTNEQFF. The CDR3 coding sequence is TGTGCCAGCAGTTTAGGGCTAGCGGGAGGGACCAATGAGCAGTTCTTC.